One and the same sample provided the 20 T cell receptor beta chains below, sequenced in a study of spatial heterogeneity in lung cancer. Time point in this sample: sample taken at primary tumor resection. Study results and caveats: Tumors with more nonsynonymous mutations had more expanded intratumoral alpha and beta TCRs.

For these receptors, no antigen is known. TCRdb re-called the 5' RACE reads through MiXCR, storing one row per CDR3 protein. Among 7,500 or so distinct CDR3 sequences listed, 13% to 15% were seen once. The sequencing used lung tumor tissue, collected at surgery. These receptors were obtained from a female donor with early-stage non-small cell lung cancer.

This clonotype is medium-sized within its sample. This beta chain is an unintended read in a library built for alpha chains; its size means little. V usage is TRBV20-1 and J usage is TRBJ2-3; TRBD2 matches 7 bases. V dropped 6 bases and J dropped 6; count of bases not matched to a gene: 12. CDR3 length: 14 residues. Germline V gene lookup returns CDR1 DFQATT and CDR2 SNEGSKA (reference sequence). In DNA form, the CDR3 reads TGCAGTGCCCAGCCCAGGACTAGTGGTGATACGCAGTATTTT. This codes for CSAQPRTSGDTQYF.

At least ten counts were recorded for this clonotype. This beta chain is a stray sequence in a library constructed for alpha chains; its clone size is not meaningful. In nucleotides, the CDR3 is TGCAGTGCTAGGTCAGGGGCAGGGTTGGCTTTCTTT. Amino acid sequence: CSARSGAGLAFF. The chain links TRBV20-1 to TRBJ1-1; the D gene is possibly TRBD1 (6 bases). Looked up from germline, CDR1 is DFQATT and CDR2 is SNEGSKA (reference sequence). Deletions cut 3 bases from V and 11 bases from J, with 16 bases between. There are 12 residues in the CDR3.

This clonotype was recorded many times. This beta chain came through as a stray read in a library set up for alpha chains, and its size says little. The genes are TRBV20-1 and TRBJ1-2; perhaps TRBD1 as D (5 bases). Trimming removed 0 bases at V and 0 bases at J, with 11 bases between. The CDR3 is 15 amino acids. CDR1 is DFQATT and CDR2 is SNEGSKA in the germline V gene (reference sequence). The CDR3 here is CSARDAAGTNYGYTF. Written as DNA, the CDR3 is TGCAGTGCTAGAGATGCGGCAGGGACTAACTATGGCTACACCTTC.

This clonotype counts as medium-sized. This beta chain appears as a stray read in a library generated for alpha chains; its size is not informative. This rearrangement joins TRBV3-1 to TRBJ2-7; D gene uncertain. CDR1 LGHDT and CDR2 YNNKEL come from the germline V gene (reference sequence). This CDR3 spans 15 amino acids. Trimming removed 2 bases from V and 6 bases from J, with 17 bases in between. For the CDR3, the DNA is TGTGCCAGCAGCCAAAAGGGCACAGTTTCCACCGAGCAGTACTTC. Protein sequence: CASSQKGTVSTEQYF.

This clonotype is labeled medium-sized. This beta chain is a stray read from a library made for alpha chains; its abundance is not meaningful. The V gene is TRBV2, the J gene TRBJ2-1; TRBD1 is a possible D gene (5 bases). Trimming cost V 6 bases and J 5 bases, with 14 bases left between them. The CDR3 covers 14 residues. Germline values: CDR1 SNHLY, CDR2 FYNNEI. CDR3 nucleotides: TGTGCCAGCAGCAGGCAGGGTTATGACAATGAGCAGTTCTTC. This encodes CASSRQGYDNEQFF.

This clonotype was observed once. This beta chain is a stray sequence in a library constructed for alpha chains; its clone size is not meaningful. This sequence joins TRBV12-3 or TRBV12-4 and TRBJ2-6; D unresolved. The V end lost 8 bases, the J end lost 1 base, and 6 bases lay between the germline ends. CDR3 length equals 13 residues. The CDR3 nucleotides read TGTGCCAGCCGAATTTCTGGGGCCAACGTCCTGACTTTC. Amino acids: CASRISGANVLTF.

This clonotype was detected many times. This beta chain is a stray read from a library made for alpha chains; its abundance is not meaningful. The rearrangement uses TRBV5-1 and TRBJ1-1; 7 nucleotides align to TRBD1. From germline, CDR1 is SGHRS and CDR2 YFSETQ. The CDR3 is 14 residues long. V gave up 3 bases and J gave up 1 base; unmatched junction bases: 3. Written as DNA, the CDR3 is TGCGCCAGCAGCTCCCGGGACAGGAACACTGAAGCTTTCTTT. Its translation is CASSSRDRNTEAFF.

Relative to its sample, this clonotype is medium-sized (0.01 to 0.1%). In a library made to pick up alpha chains, this beta chain is a stray read with a size that means little. The CDR3 coding sequence is TGTGCCAGCTCACCATTAGCCGGGACAGGGGATGAGCAGTACTTC. It is translated as CASSPLAGTGDEQYF. The V call is TRBV18, the J call TRBJ2-7; 10 nucleotides match TRBD1. V gave up 2 bases and J gave up 7 bases; unmatched junction bases: 8. Germline V lookup: CDR1 KGHSH, CDR2 LQKENI. The CDR3 has 15 residues.

This clonotype is classed as medium-sized. This beta chain is an off-target read within a library intended for alpha chains, so its frequency means little. The chain links TRBV7-9 to TRBJ2-1, with TRBD2 matching 7 bases. Trimming at V came to 1 base and at J to 0 bases, leaving 6 bases not matched to a gene. Germline CDR1 reads SEHNR; CDR2 reads FQNEAQ (reference sequence). The length of the CDR3 is 17 residues. The CDR3 reads CASSLGGASGSYNEQFF. DNA of the CDR3: TGTGCCAGCAGCTTAGGCGGGGCTAGCGGCTCCTACAATGAGCAGTTCTTC.

As concerns this clonotype: Because this beta chain is a stray read in a library intended to capture alpha chains, its abundance should not be given much weight. This chain connects TRBV7-9 to TRBJ2-7; D not certain. V lost 5 bases and J lost 1, with 9 bases in between. This CDR3 contains 13 residues. The germline V gene encodes CDR1 SEHNR and CDR2 FQNEAQ (reference sequence). The CDR3: CASSHQLSYEQYF. The CDR3 DNA is TGTGCCAGCAGCCACCAGCTTTCCTACGAGCAGTACTTC.

By its share, this clonotype is medium-sized. Being off target in a library aimed at alpha chains, this beta chain has a size of little meaning. The chain joins TRBV20-1 to TRBJ2-5; D is perhaps TRBD1 or TRBD2 (6 bases each). Germline lookup yields CDR1 DFQATT and CDR2 SNEGSKA (reference sequence). The CDR3 length is 12 residues. V was trimmed by 5 bases and J by 4 bases, leaving 11 bases between them. The CDR3 sequence is CSASRGPETQYF. The CDR3 nucleotides read TGCAGTGCTTCTCGGGGGCCAGAGACCCAGTACTTC.

This clonotype came up many times. Within a library made for alpha chains, this beta chain is off target, and its count is uninformative. This sequence joins TRBV3-1 and TRBJ2-5; TRBD2 matches 12 bases. The CDR3 contains 16 residues. Germline-derived CDR1 and CDR2 are LGHDT and YNNKEL (reference sequence). The V gene end was trimmed by 6 bases and the J gene end by 4 bases; junction bases not matched to a gene: 9. For the CDR3, the DNA is TGTGCCAGCAGACGCGGACTAGCGGGGCTTCCAGAGACCCAGTACTTC. This codes for CASRRGLAGLPETQYF.

In this sample, this clonotype turned up many times. The size of this beta chain means little, since it is a stray read in a library made for alpha chains. V is TRBV6-5 and J is TRBJ1-1, with D possibly matching TRBD1 (6 bases). Germline V gene data show CDR1 as MNHEY and CDR2 as SVGAGI. V was shortened by 0 bases and J by 4 bases, with 12 bases between the two germline ends. This CDR3 region has 15 residues. The CDR3 nucleotides read TGTGCCAGCAGTTACTCACCCACAGGGCCCACTGAAGCTTTCTTT. This codes for CASSYSPTGPTEAFF.

This clonotype came up many times. As an off-target read in a library built for alpha chains, this beta chain has a frequency of little significance. The chain uses TRBV21-1 and TRBJ2-5; the table's D call, TRBD2, was not checked against the DNA. TRBV21-1 is a listed pseudogene. The CDR3 covers 17 residues. The CDR3 is CASSKYLAGRGEETQYF. In DNA, the CDR3 is TGTGCCAGCAGCAAGTACCTAGCGGGGAGAGGTGAAGAGACCCAGTACTTC.

In the case of this clonotype: This beta chain appears as a stray read in a library generated for alpha chains; its size is not informative. The chain uses TRBV10-3 and TRBJ1-2; 10 nucleotides line up with TRBD1. J lost 7 bases, V lost 5 bases, and 7 bases had no gene match. This CDR3 is built from 14 residues. The germline CDR1 and CDR2 sequences are ENHRY and SYGVKD. CDR3 DNA: TGTGCCATCAGTTGGGGGACAGGGGACGTTGGCTACACCTTC. The encoded protein is CAISWGTGDVGYTF.

This clonotype is medium-sized by share. Because the library targeted alpha chains, this beta chain is an off-target read whose size means little. The V call is TRBV18, the J call TRBJ1-5; D gene uncertain. Germline V gene lookup returns CDR1 KGHSH and CDR2 LQKENI. Trimming stripped 3 bases from V and 8 bases from J, with 11 bases between. The CDR3 covers 13 residues. CDR3 sequence: CASSPGLGEPQHF. The CDR3 DNA reads TGTGCCAGCTCACCGGGTTTAGGAGAGCCCCAGCATTTT.

This clonotype is categorized as medium-sized. Because this beta chain is a stray read in a library intended to capture alpha chains, its abundance should not be given much weight. The CDR3 DNA sequence: TGCAGCGTTGGTAGGGGTGGTGTGGCCCTCTCCTACAATGAGCAGTTCTTC. Residues: CSVGRGGVALSYNEQFF. J is TRBJ2-1 and V is TRBV29-1; D may be TRBD1 (5 bases). This CDR3 has 17 amino acids. V lost 4 bases to trimming and J lost 0 bases, with 19 bases between them. Germline CDR1 reads SQVTM; CDR2 reads ANQGSEA.

Sample share makes this clonotype medium-sized. Since the library was made to target alpha chains, this beta chain is a stray read and its abundance is not meaningful. The chain uses TRBV10-3 and TRBJ2-5; 7 nucleotides line up with TRBD1. Trimming took 10 bases from V and 4 from J; bases not matched to a gene: 9. Germline CDR1 reads ENHRY; CDR2 reads SYGVKD. CDR3 length: 13 residues. CDR3 nucleotide sequence: TGTGCCACAGGACAGAGGGGGCGAGAGACCCAGTACTTC. It encodes CATGQRGRETQYF.

This clonotype is labeled medium-sized. A library made for alpha chains picked up this beta chain off target, so its size means little. The chain recombines TRBV7-9 with TRBJ2-1; 13 bases line up with TRBD2. The CDR3 totals 19 residues. Trimming took 3 bases from V and 3 from J; bases not matched to a gene: 11. CDR1 is SEHNR and CDR2 is FQNEAQ in the germline V gene (reference sequence). The chain's CDR3 is CASSFPTSGGASSYNEQFF. The CDR3 DNA follows: TGTGCCAGCAGCTTCCCTACTAGCGGGGGGGCCTCTAGCTACAATGAGCAGTTCTTC.

This clonotype ranks as medium-sized. This beta chain lies outside the target of a library built for alpha chains; its clone size means little. V and J are TRBV11-2 and TRBJ2-3; D is tentatively TRBD1 or TRBD2 (6 bases each). The CDR3 covers 16 residues. Germline CDR1 and CDR2: SGHAT and FQNNGV. The V and J ends lost 0 bases and 5 bases respectively, with 15 bases between them. CDR3 nucleotides: TGTGCCAGCAGCTTAGAAGTGGGGGGCCGGGGAGATACGCAGTATTTT. This sequence encodes CASSLEVGGRGDTQYF.